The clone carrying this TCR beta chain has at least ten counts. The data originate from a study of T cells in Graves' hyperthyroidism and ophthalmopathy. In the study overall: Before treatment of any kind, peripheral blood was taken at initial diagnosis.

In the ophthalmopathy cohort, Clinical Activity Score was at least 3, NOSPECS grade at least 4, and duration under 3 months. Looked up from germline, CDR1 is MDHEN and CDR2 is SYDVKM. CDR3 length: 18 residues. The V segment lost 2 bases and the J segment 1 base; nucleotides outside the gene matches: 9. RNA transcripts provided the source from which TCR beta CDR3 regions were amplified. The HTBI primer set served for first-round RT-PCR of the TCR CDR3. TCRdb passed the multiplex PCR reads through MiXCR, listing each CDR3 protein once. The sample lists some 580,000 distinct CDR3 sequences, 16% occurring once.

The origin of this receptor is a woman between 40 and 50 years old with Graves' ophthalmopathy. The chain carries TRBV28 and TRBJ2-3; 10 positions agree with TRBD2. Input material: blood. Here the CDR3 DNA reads TGTGCCAGCAGTTTAACCATAGCGGGAGGCTTAGGCACAGATACGCAGTATTTT. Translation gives CASSLTIAGGLGTDTQYF.